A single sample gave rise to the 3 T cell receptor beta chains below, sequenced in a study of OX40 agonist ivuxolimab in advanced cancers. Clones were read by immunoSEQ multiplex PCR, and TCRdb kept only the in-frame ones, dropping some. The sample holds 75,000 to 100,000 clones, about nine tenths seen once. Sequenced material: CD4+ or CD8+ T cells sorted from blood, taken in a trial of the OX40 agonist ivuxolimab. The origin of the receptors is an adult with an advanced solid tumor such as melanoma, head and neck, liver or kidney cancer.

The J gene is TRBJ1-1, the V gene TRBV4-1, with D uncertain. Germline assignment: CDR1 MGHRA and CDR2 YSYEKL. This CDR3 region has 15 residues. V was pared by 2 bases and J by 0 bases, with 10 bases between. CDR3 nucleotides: TGCGCCAGCAGCCAACTACAGATAATGAACACTGAAGCTTTCTTT. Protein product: CASSQLQIMNTEAFF.

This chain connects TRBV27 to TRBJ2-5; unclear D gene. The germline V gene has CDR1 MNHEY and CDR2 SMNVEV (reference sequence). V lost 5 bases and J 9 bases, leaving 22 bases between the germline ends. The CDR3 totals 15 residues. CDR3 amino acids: CASSPYSGLLQSQYF. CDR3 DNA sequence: TGTGCCAGCAGTCCCTATTCAGGCCTACTACAGTCCCAGTACTTC.

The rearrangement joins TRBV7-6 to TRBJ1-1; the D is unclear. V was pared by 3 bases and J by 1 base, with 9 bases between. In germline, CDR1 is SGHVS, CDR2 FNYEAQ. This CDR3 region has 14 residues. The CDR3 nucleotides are TGTGCCAGCAGCTTCAGGAGTTCGAACACTGAAGCTTTCTTT. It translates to CASSFRSSNTEAFF.